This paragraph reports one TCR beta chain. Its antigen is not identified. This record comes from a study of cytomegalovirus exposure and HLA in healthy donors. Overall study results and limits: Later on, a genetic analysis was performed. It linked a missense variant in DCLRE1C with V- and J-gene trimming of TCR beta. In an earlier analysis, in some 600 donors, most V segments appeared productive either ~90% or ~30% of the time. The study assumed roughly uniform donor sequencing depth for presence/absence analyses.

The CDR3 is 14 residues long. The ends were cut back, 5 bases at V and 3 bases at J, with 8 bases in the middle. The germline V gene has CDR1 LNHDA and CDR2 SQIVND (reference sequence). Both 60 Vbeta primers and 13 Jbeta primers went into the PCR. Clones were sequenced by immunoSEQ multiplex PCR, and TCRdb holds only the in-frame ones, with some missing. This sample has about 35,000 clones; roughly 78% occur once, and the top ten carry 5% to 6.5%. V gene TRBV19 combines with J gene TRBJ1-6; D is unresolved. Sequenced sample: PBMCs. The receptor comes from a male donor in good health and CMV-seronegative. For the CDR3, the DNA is TGTGCCAGTAGTCGCGGTTACTATAATTCACCCCTCCACTTT. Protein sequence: CASSRGYYNSPLHF.